This is a list of T cell receptor beta chains from one sample in a study of cytomegalovirus exposure and HLA in healthy donors. Data came from immunoSEQ multiplex PCR; TCRdb stores just in-frame clones and leaves some out. This sample has 150,000 to 200,000 clones, with about 79% found just once. Sequencing was carried out using PBMCs. These receptors originate from a man aged 45-65 years in good health and CMV-seropositive. CDR3s include the opening cysteine and the closing phenylalanine or tryptophan. D genes are given only for firm matches. Expanded clones get a size class; other rows say once, few or many, or leave the size out.

j_gene | v_gene | abundance | d_gene | CDR3aa | CDR3nt
TRBJ1-2 | TRBV6-5 | few | . | CASTAGSHGYTF | TGTGCCAGCACGGCAGGGTCCCATGGCTACACCTTC
TRBJ2-3 | TRBV7-2 | . | . | CASSSRKGTDTQYF | TGTGCCAGCAGCTCCAGGAAAGGAACAGATACGCAGTATTTT
TRBJ2-3 | TRBV2 | . | TRBD1 | CAAPGQRTDTQYF | TGTGCCGCGCCGGGACAGAGAACAGATACGCAGTATTTT
TRBJ1-6 | TRBV4-3 | . | . | CASSQESRLNSPLHF | TGCGCCAGCAGCCAAGAGAGCAGGCTAAATTCACCCCTCCACTTT
TRBJ2-3 | TRBV10-1 | . | TRBD2 | CASPFPLAGGPDTQYF | TGCGCCAGCCCCTTTCCGCTAGCGGGGGGGCCAGATACGCAGTATTTT
TRBJ1-1 | TRBV4-2 | . | TRBD1 | CASSPATGGNTEAFF | TGTGCCAGCAGCCCTGCGACAGGGGGGAACACTGAAGCTTTCTTT
TRBJ2-3 | TRBV6-1 | . | TRBD1 | CASSEGQLGTDTQYF | TGTGCCAGCAGTGAGGGACAGCTCGGGACAGATACGCAGTATTTT
TRBJ2-4 | TRBV4-1 | many | . | CASSQDLALNIQYF | TGCGCCAGCAGCCAAGATCTCGCACTGAACATTCAGTACTTC
TRBJ1-5 | TRBV5-1 | . | . | CASSSDGGPNQPQHF | TGCGCCAGCAGCTCAGACGGAGGACCTAATCAGCCCCAGCATTTT
TRBJ2-1 | TRBV21-1 | . | . | CASSRRQGYNEQFF | TGTGCCAGCAGCAGGCGGCAGGGGTACAATGAGCAGTTCTTC
TRBJ2-4 | TRBV30 | few | . | CAWSGGRQVAKNIQYF | TGTGCCTGGAGTGGGGGCAGACAAGTAGCCAAAAACATTCAGTACTTC
TRBJ2-5 | TRBV5-6 | . | TRBD2 | CASSLGTSVQTQYF | TGTGCCAGCAGCTTGGGGACTAGCGTACAGACCCAGTACTTC
TRBJ2-4 | TRBV5-6 | few | . | CASTLTQDQPVDF | TGTGCCAGCACCTTAACCCAGGATCAACCCGTGGACTTC
TRBJ1-1 | TRBV5-4 | . | . | CASSLREGTEAFF | TGTGCCAGCAGCCTTCGCGAGGGCACTGAAGCTTTCTTT
TRBJ1-2 | TRBV27 | . | TRBD1 | CATIKQGALGYGYTF | TGTGCCACCATAAAACAGGGGGCGTTGGGCTATGGCTACACCTTC
TRBJ1-6 | TRBV28 | . | . | CASRQSNSPLHF | TGTGCCAGCAGACAGTCTAATTCACCCCTCCACTTT
TRBJ2-2 | TRBV9 | once | . | CASEDGTNTGELFF | TGTGCCAGCGAGGACGGGACGAACACCGGGGAGCTGTTTTTT
TRBJ2-5 | TRBV4-1 | . | . | CASSPQGGVGETQYF | TGCGCCAGCAGCCCTCAGGGGGGAGTAGGAGAGACCCAGTACTTC